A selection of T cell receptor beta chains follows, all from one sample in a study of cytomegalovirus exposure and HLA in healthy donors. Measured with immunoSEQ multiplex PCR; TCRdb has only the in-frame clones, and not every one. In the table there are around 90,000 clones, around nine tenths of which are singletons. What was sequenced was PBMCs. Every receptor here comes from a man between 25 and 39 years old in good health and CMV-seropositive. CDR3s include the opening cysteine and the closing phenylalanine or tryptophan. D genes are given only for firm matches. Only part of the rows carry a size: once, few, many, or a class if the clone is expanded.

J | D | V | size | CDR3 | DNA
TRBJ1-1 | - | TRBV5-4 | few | CASSFSGEAFF | TGTGCCAGCAGCTTTTCGGGGGAAGCTTTCTTT
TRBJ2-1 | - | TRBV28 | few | CASSFRSNEQFF | TGTGCCAGCAGTTTTCGGAGCAATGAGCAGTTCTTC
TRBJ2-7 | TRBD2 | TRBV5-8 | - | CASSRGGASGTYEQYF | TGTGCCAGCAGCCGGGGGGGGGCTAGCGGGACCTACGAGCAGTACTTC
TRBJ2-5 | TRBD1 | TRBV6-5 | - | CASSTGQGARETQYF | TGTGCCAGCAGTACAGGACAGGGGGCCCGAGAGACCCAGTACTTC
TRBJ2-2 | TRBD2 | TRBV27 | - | CASRTLAGASGELFF | TGTGCCAGCAGGACCCTAGCGGGAGCTTCCGGGGAGCTGTTTTTT
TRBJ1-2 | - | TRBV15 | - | CATSRDYNYGYTF | TGTGCCACCAGCAGAGATTATAACTATGGCTACACCTTC
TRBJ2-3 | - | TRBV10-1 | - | CASSGGITDTQYF | TGCGCCAGCAGTGGAGGGATTACAGATACGCAGTATTTT
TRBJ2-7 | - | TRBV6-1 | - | CASSEVPPQATSYEQYF | TGTGCCAGCAGTGAAGTTCCCCCGCAGGCGACATCCTACGAGCAGTACTTC
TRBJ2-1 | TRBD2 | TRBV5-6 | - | CASSRSGLAGGNEQFF | TGTGCCAGCAGCCGATCGGGACTAGCGGGAGGGAATGAGCAGTTCTTC
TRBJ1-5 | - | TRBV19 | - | CASSPMSGGNQPQHF | TGTGCCAGTAGTCCCATGTCGGGGGGCAATCAGCCCCAGCATTTT
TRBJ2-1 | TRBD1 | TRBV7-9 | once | CASSPRGLSSNNEQFF | TGTGCCAGCAGCCCCAGGGGGCTTTCCTCCAACAATGAGCAGTTCTTC
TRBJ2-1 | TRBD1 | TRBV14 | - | CASSQDGGGQVSYNEQFF | TGTGCCAGCAGCCAAGATGGGGGCGGACAGGTCTCCTACAATGAGCAGTTCTTC
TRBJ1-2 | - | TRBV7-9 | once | CASSFLDSGYGYTF | TGTGCCAGCAGCTTCTTGGATTCGGGGTATGGCTACACCTTC
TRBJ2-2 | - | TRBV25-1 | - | CASSSRDSGVGELFF | TGTGCCAGCTCCTCCCGGGACTCGGGGGTCGGGGAGCTGTTTTTT
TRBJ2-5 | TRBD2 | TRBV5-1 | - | CASSVGLVEETQYF | TGCGCCAGCAGCGTGGGACTAGTGGAAGAGACCCAGTACTTC
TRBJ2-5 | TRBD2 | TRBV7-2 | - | CASSLGLAQEETQYF | TGTGCCAGCAGCTTAGGACTAGCGCAAGAAGAGACCCAGTACTTC
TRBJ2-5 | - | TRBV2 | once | CASSEGTGLQTQYF | TGTGCCAGCAGTGAGGGCACAGGGTTGCAGACCCAGTACTTC
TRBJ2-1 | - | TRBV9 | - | CASSVSGAAYNEQFF | TGTGCCAGCAGCGTTAGCGGAGCTGCATACAATGAGCAGTTCTTC
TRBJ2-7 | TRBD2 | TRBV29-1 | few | CSVCGQREPYEQYF | TGCAGCGTTTGCGGCCAGCGGGAGCCCTACGAGCAGTACTTC
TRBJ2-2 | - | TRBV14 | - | CASSQRQGNTGELFF | TGTGCCAGCAGCCAAAGGCAGGGGAACACCGGGGAGCTGTTTTTT
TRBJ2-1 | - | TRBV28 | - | CASSLWRVSSYNEQFF | TGTGCCAGCAGTTTGTGGCGGGTTAGCTCCTACAATGAGCAGTTCTTC
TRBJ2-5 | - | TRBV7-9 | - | CASSLGAAQETQYF | TGTGCCAGCAGCTTAGGGGCCGCCCAAGAGACCCAGTACTTC
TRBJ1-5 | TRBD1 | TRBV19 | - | CASKGAGWAEPQHF | TGTGCCAGTAAGGGGGCAGGATGGGCTGAGCCCCAGCATTTT
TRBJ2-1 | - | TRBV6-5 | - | CASSYSSNEQFF | TGTGCCAGCAGTTACTCGAGCAATGAGCAGTTCTTC
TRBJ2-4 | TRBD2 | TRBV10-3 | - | CAISDDLELAGLAKNIQYF | TGTGCCATCAGTGATGACCTCGAACTAGCGGGACTAGCCAAAAACATTCAGTACTTC
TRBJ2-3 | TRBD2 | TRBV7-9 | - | CASSLQLAGPNTQYF | TGTGCCAGCAGCTTACAACTAGCGGGACCTAATACGCAGTATTTT
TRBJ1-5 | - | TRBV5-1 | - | CASSLAGVGQPQHF | TGCGCCAGCAGCTTGGCAGGGGTCGGCCAGCCCCAGCATTTT
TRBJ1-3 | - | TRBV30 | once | CAWRPRVGTIYF | TGTGCCTGGAGACCCAGGGTGGGCACCATATATTTT
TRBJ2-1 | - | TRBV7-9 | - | CASSLSRGNSYNEQFF | TGTGCCAGCAGCCTCAGCAGGGGTAACTCCTACAATGAGCAGTTCTTC
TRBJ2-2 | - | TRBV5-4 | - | CASSQNTGELFF | TGTGCCAGCAGCCAGAACACCGGGGAGCTGTTTTTT